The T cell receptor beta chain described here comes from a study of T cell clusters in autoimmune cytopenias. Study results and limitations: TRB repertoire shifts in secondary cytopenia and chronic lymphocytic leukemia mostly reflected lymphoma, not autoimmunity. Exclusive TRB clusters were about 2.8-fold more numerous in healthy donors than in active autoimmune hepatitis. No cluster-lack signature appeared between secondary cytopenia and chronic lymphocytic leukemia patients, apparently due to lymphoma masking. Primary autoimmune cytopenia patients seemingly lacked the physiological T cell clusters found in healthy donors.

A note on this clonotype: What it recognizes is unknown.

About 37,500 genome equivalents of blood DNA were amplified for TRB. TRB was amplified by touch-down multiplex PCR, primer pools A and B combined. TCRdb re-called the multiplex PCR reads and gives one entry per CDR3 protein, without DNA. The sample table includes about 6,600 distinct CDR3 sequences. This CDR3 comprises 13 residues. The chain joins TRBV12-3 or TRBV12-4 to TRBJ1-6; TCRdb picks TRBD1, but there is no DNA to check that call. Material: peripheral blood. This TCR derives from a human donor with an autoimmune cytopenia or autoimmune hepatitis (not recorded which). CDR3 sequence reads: CASSRSGASPLHF.